Listed here are 23 T cell receptor beta chains from one sample, sequenced in a study of OX40 agonist ivuxolimab in advanced cancers. Measured with immunoSEQ multiplex PCR; TCRdb has only the in-frame clones, and not every one. The sample holds about 33,000 clones, around 84% seen once. The sample in question was CD4+ or CD8+ T cells sorted from blood, obtained in a trial of the OX40 agonist ivuxolimab. Receptors were obtained from an adult with an advanced solid tumor such as melanoma, head and neck, liver or kidney cancer.

The rearrangement links TRBV27 to TRBJ2-3, with D unresolved. V gave up 5 bases and J gave up 1 base, with 10 bases separating them. CDR3 length: 14 amino acids. Germline V CDR1 and CDR2: MNHEY, SMNVEV (reference sequence). The CDR3 coding sequence is TGTGCCAGCAGTCGGACCCTAGGCACAGATACGCAGTATTTT. This gives the protein CASSRTLGTDTQYF.

The chain has TRBV5-4 and TRBJ2-7; a possible D gene is TRBD1 (6 bases). Germline V gives CDR1 SGHNT, CDR2 YYREEE (reference sequence). This CDR3 region has 14 residues. Trimming left V 4 bases short and J 5 bases short, with 16 bases between. In nucleotides, the CDR3 is TGTGCCAGCAGCCTAGGGGGACCGCCCAACGAGCAGTACTTC. Amino acid sequence: CASSLGGPPNEQYF.

This clone is a singleton in its sample. The genes are TRBV6-1 and TRBJ2-5; 8 nucleotides agree with TRBD2. The CDR3 contains 15 residues. Trimming removed 1 base from V and 1 base from J; junction bases left unmatched: 2. Germline-derived CDR1 and CDR2 are MNHNS and SASEGT. The CDR3: CASSEGTSSQETQYF. The CDR3 DNA is TGTGCCAGCAGTGAAGGGACTAGCTCCCAAGAGACCCAGTACTTC.

V and J are TRBV30 and TRBJ2-1; possibly TRBD1 or TRBD2 for D (5 bases each). CDR1 GTSNPN and CDR2 SVGIG come from the germline V gene (reference sequence). The CDR3 covers 15 residues. The V and J ends lost 5 bases and 7 bases respectively, with 21 bases between them. The CDR3: CAWGTPGLRWNEQFF. In DNA form, the CDR3 reads TGTGCCTGGGGGACCCCGGGCCTCCGGTGGAATGAGCAGTTCTTC.

The chain is built from TRBV28 and TRBJ1-1; TRBD1 aligns across 9 bases. From germline, CDR1 is MDHEN and CDR2 SYDVKM. V lost 6 bases and J lost 3; bases outside the gene matches: 8. This CDR3 is 15 amino acids long. As DNA, the CDR3 is TGTGCCAGCAGCCCCATGGGACAGGGAGACACTGAAGCTTTCTTT. The encoded protein is CASSPMGQGDTEAFF.

This clone was seen many times. V usage is TRBV7-2 and J usage is TRBJ2-7; TRBD2 matches 8 bases. Germline loops: CDR1 SGHTA, CDR2 FQGNSA. The CDR3 is 13 residues long. Trimming at V came to 8 bases and at J to 0 bases, leaving 3 bases not matched to a gene. The CDR3: CASRGGSSYEQYF. CDR3 bases: TGTGCCAGCCGGGGGGGGAGCTCCTACGAGCAGTACTTC.

V gene TRBV4-1 combines with J gene TRBJ2-3; D not resolved. The CDR3 sequence is 12 residues long. Germline V gene data show CDR1 as MGHRA and CDR2 as YSYEKL. Trimming shortened V by 3 bases and J by 4 bases, and 5 bases separated the two germline ends. The CDR3 reads CASSQGSDTQYF. The CDR3 nucleotides are TGCGCCAGCAGCCAGGGCTCAGATACGCAGTATTTT.

The rearrangement uses TRBV10-3 and TRBJ1-4; D ambiguous. The CDR3 covers 16 residues. Trimming left V 4 bases short and J 2 bases short, with 14 bases between. Germline V CDR1 and CDR2: ENHRY, SYGVKD. CDR3: CAISGTEWGTNEKLFF. CDR3 nucleotides: TGTGCCATCAGTGGAACCGAGTGGGGTACTAATGAAAAACTGTTTTTT.

The genes are TRBV4-1 and TRBJ1-4; D is possibly TRBD1 (5 bases). Trimming took 0 bases from V and 7 from J, leaving 15 bases between them. Germline assignment: CDR1 MGHRA and CDR2 YSYEKL. The CDR3 spans 16 residues. CDR3 in amino acids: CASSQEWRGRAEKLFF. The CDR3 DNA sequence: TGCGCCAGCAGCCAAGAGTGGCGGGGGAGGGCTGAAAAACTGTTTTTT.

The V gene is TRBV19, the J gene TRBJ2-1; 9 nucleotides align to TRBD2. There are 15 residues in the CDR3. CDR1 and CDR2 (germline): LNHDA, SQIVND (reference sequence). With 1 base clipped from V and 8 bases from J, the junction kept 6 bases outside the gene matches. CDR3 sequence reads: CASSIGAGGPDEQFF. In DNA, the CDR3 is TGTGCCAGTAGTATAGGGGCGGGAGGGCCGGATGAGCAGTTCTTC.

The chain links TRBV28 to TRBJ1-6; D is possibly TRBD1 (5 bases). Trimming removed 7 bases at V and 6 bases at J, with 19 bases between. The CDR3 length is 16 residues. The germline V gene has CDR1 MDHEN and CDR2 SYDVKM. CDR3 protein: CASISGGGGGNSPLHF. In nucleotides, the CDR3 is TGTGCCAGCATCTCGGGGGGGGGTGGTGGTAATTCACCCCTCCACTTT.

The CDR3, as DNA: TGCAGCGTCCTCACTCCTAGCGGAACTAACACCGGGGAGCTGTTTTTT. As protein: CSVLTPSGTNTGELFF. This chain links TRBV29-1 with TRBJ2-2, with 7 bases identical to TRBD2. In germline, CDR1 is SQVTM, CDR2 ANQGSEA. The length of the CDR3 is 16 residues. V was clipped by 6 bases and J by 2 bases; unmatched bases: 12.

J is TRBJ2-1 and V is TRBV5-4; no reliable D call. V lost 0 bases and J 9 bases, leaving 4 bases between the germline ends. Per the germline V gene, CDR1 is SGHNT and CDR2 is YYREEE (reference sequence). The CDR3 loop spans 11 amino acids. The CDR3 sequence: CASSLGSEQFF. The CDR3, as DNA: TGTGCCAGCAGCTTGGGAAGTGAGCAGTTCTTC.

The CDR3 DNA reads as TGTGCCAGTAGGGGACAGCCTGAAGCTTTCTTT. As protein: CASRGQPEAFF. The J gene is TRBJ1-1, the V gene TRBV19; 7 bases align to TRBD1. Germline CDR1 reads LNHDA; CDR2 reads SQIVND (reference sequence). The CDR3 covers 11 residues. J gave up 6 bases and V 6 bases, and 1 base lay outside the gene matches.

The genes are TRBV2 and TRBJ1-2; 9 nucleotides align to TRBD1. Trimming removed 6 bases from V and 6 bases from J; junction bases left unmatched: 11. This CDR3 comprises 15 residues. Germline lookup yields CDR1 SNHLY and CDR2 FYNNEI. The CDR3: CASRTDPGTGNGYTF. The CDR3, as DNA: TGTGCCAGCAGGACCGACCCCGGGACAGGGAATGGCTACACCTTC.

In nucleotides, the CDR3 is TGTGCCAGTACCCTAGCGGAGACTGCTCACTATGGCTACACCTTC. Protein product: CASTLAETAHYGYTF. The chain recombines TRBV19 with TRBJ1-2; D is unresolved. This CDR3 is 15 amino acids long. Germline loops: CDR1 LNHDA, CDR2 SQIVND (reference sequence). V dropped 7 bases and J dropped 3 bases, with 18 bases sitting between them.

The chain joins TRBV7-2 to TRBJ2-1, with TRBD2 identical over 8 bases. V lost 5 bases to trimming and J lost 7 bases; unmatched junction nucleotides: 7. The germline V gene has CDR1 SGHTA and CDR2 FQGNSA. The CDR3 consists of 14 residues. DNA of the CDR3: TGTGCCAGCAGCCCAAGGAGCGGGAGAAATGAGCAGTTCTTC. Translating it yields CASSPRSGRNEQFF.

This clone was counted a few times. The chain has TRBV7-8 and TRBJ1-1; D not resolved. This CDR3 contains 15 residues. The V end was cut by 4 bases, the J end by 4 bases, with 16 bases between. The germline CDR1 and CDR2 sequences are SGHVS and FQNEAQ. Written as DNA, the CDR3 is TGTGCCAGCAGCTGGAACAGCCACTTGGGCACTGAAGCTTTCTTT. The encoded protein is CASSWNSHLGTEAFF.

In this sample, this clone turned up once. J is TRBJ2-7 and V is TRBV5-5, with D unclear. The CDR3 contains 12 residues. The V end was cut by 4 bases, the J end by 6 bases, with 11 bases between. CDR1 SGHKS and CDR2 YYEKEE come from the germline V gene (reference sequence). The CDR3 DNA follows: TGTGCCAGCAGCGCCAACAGCCCCGAGCAGTACTTC. Its translation: CASSANSPEQYF. Based on the CDR3 plus reference TRBV5-5 and TRBJ2-7, the full variable domain is DAGVTQSPTHLIKTRGQQVTLRCSPISGHKSVSWYQQVLGQGPQFIFQYYEKEERGRGNFPDRFSARQFPNYSSELNVNALLLGDSALYLCASSANSPEQYFGPGTRLTVT.

The chain uses TRBV19 and TRBJ2-3; D call uncertain. V was pared by 2 bases and J by 7 bases, with 7 bases between. CDR1 and CDR2 (germline): LNHDA, SQIVND (reference sequence). This CDR3 region has 12 residues. In nucleotides, the CDR3 is TGTGCCAGTAGTATATTCGGCCATACGCAGTATTTT. Its translation: CASSIFGHTQYF.

This clone was counted only a few times. This sequence joins TRBV28 and TRBJ2-7, with a possible D match to TRBD1 (5 bases). Germline V gene lookup returns CDR1 MDHEN and CDR2 SYDVKM. The length of the CDR3 is 14 residues. Trimming pared 3 bases from V and 5 bases from J, leaving 14 bases between. The CDR3 region is CASSFVGAENEQYF. The CDR3, as DNA: TGTGCCAGCAGTTTCGTAGGGGCTGAGAACGAGCAGTACTTC. Together with reference TRBV28 and TRBJ2-7, the CDR3 gives the full variable domain: DVKVTQSSRYLVKRTGEKVFLECVQDMDHENMFWYRQDPGLGLRLIYFSYDVKMKEKGDIPEGYSVSREKKERFSLILESASTNQTSMYLCASSFVGAENEQYFGPGTRLTVT.

The V gene is TRBV9, the J gene TRBJ2-1; D may be TRBD2 (6 bases). V lost 3 bases and J lost 5, with 21 bases in between. This CDR3 has 17 residues. Germline V lookup: CDR1 SGDLS, CDR2 YYNGEE. The chain's CDR3 is CASSADFGIAENNEQFF. The CDR3 nucleotides read TGTGCCAGCAGCGCCGATTTCGGGATAGCGGAGAACAATGAGCAGTTCTTC.

V usage is TRBV27 and J usage is TRBJ2-7; a weak D match, TRBD2 (5 bases). CDR1 MNHEY and CDR2 SMNVEV come from the germline V gene (reference sequence). Deletions cut 5 bases from V and 3 bases from J, with 14 bases between. The CDR3 extends over 14 amino acids. The CDR3 nucleotides read TGTGCCAGCAGTGGAATAGCGAGCCGCTACGAGCAGTACTTC. Translation gives CASSGIASRYEQYF.